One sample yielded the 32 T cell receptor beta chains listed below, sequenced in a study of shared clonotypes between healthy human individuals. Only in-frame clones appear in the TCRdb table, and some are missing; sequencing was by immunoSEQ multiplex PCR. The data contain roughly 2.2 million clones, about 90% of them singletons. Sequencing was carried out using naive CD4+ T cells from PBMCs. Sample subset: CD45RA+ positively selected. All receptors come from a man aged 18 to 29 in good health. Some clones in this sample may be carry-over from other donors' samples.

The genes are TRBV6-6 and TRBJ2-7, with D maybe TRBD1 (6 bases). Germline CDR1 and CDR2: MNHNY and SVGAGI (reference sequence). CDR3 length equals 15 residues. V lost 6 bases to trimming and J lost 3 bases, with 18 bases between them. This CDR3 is CASSSEGVFVYEQYF. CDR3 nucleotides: TGTGCCAGCAGCTCTGAGGGGGTTTTTGTCTACGAGCAGTACTTC.

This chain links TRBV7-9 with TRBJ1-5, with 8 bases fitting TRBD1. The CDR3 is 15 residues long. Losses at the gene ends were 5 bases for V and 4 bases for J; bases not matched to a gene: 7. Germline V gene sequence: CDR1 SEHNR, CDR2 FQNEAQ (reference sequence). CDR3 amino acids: CASSAGGSGNQPQHF. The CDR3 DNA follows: TGTGCCAGCAGCGCAGGGGGCAGTGGGAATCAGCCCCAGCATTTT.

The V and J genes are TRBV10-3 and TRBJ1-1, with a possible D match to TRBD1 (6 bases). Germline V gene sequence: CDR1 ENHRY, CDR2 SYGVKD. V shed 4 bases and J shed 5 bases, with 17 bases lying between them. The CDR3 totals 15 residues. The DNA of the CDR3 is TGTGCCATCAGTGGGATCGGCAGGGGTCAAACTGAAGCTTTCTTT. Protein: CAISGIGRGQTEAFF.

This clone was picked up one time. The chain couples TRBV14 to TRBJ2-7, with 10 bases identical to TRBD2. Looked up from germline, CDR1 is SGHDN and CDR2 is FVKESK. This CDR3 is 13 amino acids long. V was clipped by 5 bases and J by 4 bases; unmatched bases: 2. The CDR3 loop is CASSSSGSYEQYF. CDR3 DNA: TGTGCCAGCAGCTCTAGCGGGAGTTACGAGCAGTACTTC.

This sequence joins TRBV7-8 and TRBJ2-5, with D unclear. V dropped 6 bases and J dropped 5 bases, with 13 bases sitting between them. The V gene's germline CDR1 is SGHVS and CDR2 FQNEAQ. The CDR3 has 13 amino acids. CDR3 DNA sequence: TGTGCCAGCAGGCCTAGACTGTTGGAGACCCAGTACTTC. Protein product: CASRPRLLETQYF.

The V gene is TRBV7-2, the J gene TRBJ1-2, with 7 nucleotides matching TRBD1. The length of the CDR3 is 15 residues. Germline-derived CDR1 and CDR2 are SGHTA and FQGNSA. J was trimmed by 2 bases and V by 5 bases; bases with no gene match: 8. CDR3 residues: CASSLNRGWNYGYTF. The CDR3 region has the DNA TGTGCCAGCAGCCTGAACAGGGGATGGAACTATGGCTACACCTTC.

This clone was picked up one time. CDR3 nucleotides: TGTGCCAGCATTGAAATGGGCAGAATATTTAACACTGAAGCTTTCTTT. Translated, it gives CASIEMGRIFNTEAFF. The chain combines TRBV28 with TRBJ1-1, with D unresolved. The CDR3 spans 16 residues. Germline CDR1 reads MDHEN; CDR2 reads SYDVKM. V shed 7 bases and J shed 2 bases, with 20 bases lying between them.

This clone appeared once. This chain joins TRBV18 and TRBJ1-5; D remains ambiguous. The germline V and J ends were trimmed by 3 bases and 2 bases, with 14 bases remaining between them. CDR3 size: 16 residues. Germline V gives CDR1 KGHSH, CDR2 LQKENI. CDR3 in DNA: TGTGCCAGCTCACCCTCTAACTCCCCTGGCAATCAGCCCCAGCATTTT. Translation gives CASSPSNSPGNQPQHF.

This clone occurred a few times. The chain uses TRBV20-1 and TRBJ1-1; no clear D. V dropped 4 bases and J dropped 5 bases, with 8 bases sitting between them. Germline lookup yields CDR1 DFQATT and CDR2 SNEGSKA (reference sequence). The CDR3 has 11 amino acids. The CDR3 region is CSANPRTEAFF. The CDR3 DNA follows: TGCAGTGCTAATCCGAGGACTGAAGCTTTCTTT.

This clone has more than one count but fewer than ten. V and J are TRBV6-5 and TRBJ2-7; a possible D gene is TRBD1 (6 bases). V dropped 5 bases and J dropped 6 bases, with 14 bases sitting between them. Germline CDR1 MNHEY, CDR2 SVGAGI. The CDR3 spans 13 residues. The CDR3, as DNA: TGTGCCAGCAGTCCACAGGGAGTTGGCGAGCAGTACTTC. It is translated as CASSPQGVGEQYF.

The CDR3 region is CASRSTGGRGETQYF. The CDR3 DNA reads TGTGCCAGCAGGTCAACAGGGGGCAGGGGAGAGACCCAGTACTTC. This sequence joins TRBV7-9 and TRBJ2-5, with 9 bases lining up with TRBD1. V lost 6 bases to trimming and J lost 4 bases; unmatched junction nucleotides: 9. This CDR3 spans 15 amino acids. The germline V gene has CDR1 SEHNR and CDR2 FQNEAQ (reference sequence).

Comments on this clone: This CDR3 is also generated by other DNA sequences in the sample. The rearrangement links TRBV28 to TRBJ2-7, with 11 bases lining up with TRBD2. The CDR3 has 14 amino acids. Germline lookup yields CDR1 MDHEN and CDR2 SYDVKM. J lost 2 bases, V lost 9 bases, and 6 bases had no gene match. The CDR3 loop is CASGTSGGTYEQYF. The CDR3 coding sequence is TGTGCCAGTGGGACTAGCGGCGGAACCTACGAGCAGTACTTC.

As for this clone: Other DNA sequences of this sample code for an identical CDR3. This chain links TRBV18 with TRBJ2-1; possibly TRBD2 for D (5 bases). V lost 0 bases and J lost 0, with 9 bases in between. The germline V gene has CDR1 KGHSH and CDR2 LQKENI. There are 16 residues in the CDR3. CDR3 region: CASSPPQGSSYNEQFF. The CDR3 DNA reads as TGTGCCAGCTCACCACCGCAAGGGAGCTCCTACAATGAGCAGTTCTTC. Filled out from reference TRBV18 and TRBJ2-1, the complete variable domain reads NAGVMQNPRHLVRRRGQEARLRCSPMKGHSHVYWYRQLPEEGLKFMVYLQKENIIDESGMPKERFSAEFPKEGPSILRIQQVVRGDSAAYFCASSPPQGSSYNEQFFGPGTRLTVL.

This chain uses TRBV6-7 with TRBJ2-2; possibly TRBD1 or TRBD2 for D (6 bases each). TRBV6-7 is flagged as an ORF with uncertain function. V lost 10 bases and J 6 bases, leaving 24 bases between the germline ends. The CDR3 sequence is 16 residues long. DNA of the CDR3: TGTGCCATCGGAAGTGGGGGGCTTAACATGTCCGGGGAGCTGTTTTTT. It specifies CAIGSGGLNMSGELFF.

CDR3 DNA sequence: TGTGCCAGCAGCCAGGACAGGATTGTCTACGAGCAGTACTTC. As protein: CASSQDRIVYEQYF. This rearrangement joins TRBV5-5 to TRBJ2-7, with 7 positions matching TRBD1. Germline trimming cut 4 bases from V and 3 bases from J; bases unmatched to any gene: 7. The CDR3 contains 14 residues. From germline, CDR1 is SGHKS and CDR2 YYEKEE (reference sequence). Full variable domain (remainder filled in from reference TRBV5-5 and TRBJ2-7): DAGVTQSPTHLIKTRGQQVTLRCSPISGHKSVSWYQQVLGQGPQFIFQYYEKEERGRGNFPDRFSARQFPNYSSELNVNALLLGDSALYLCASSQDRIVYEQYFGPGTRLTVT.

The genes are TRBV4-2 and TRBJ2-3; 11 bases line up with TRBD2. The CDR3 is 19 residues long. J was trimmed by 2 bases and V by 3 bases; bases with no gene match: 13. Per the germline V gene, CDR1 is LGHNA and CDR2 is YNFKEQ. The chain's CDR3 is CASSHTPPVAGGITDTQYF. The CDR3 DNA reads TGTGCCAGCAGCCACACCCCCCCGGTAGCGGGAGGGATCACAGATACGCAGTATTTT.

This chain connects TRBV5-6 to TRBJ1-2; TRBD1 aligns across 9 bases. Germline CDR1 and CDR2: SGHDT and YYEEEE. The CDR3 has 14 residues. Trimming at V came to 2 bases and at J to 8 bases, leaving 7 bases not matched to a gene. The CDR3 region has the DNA TGTGCCAGCAGCTTTAGGACAGGGGTAAGAGGCTACACCTTC. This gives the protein CASSFRTGVRGYTF.

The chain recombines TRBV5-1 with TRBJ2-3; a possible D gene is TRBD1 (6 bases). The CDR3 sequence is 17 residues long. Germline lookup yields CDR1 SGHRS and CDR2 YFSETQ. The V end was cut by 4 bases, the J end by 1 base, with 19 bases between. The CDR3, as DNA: TGCGCCAGCAGCCCCTCCCCGACGGGACAACGCACAGATACGCAGTATTTT. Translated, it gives CASSPSPTGQRTDTQYF.

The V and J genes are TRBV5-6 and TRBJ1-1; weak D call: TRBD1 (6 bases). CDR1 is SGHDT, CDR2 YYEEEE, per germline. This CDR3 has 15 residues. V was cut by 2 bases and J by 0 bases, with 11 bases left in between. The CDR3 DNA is TGTGCCAGCAGCTTAAGGGGGGGTTTGAACACTGAAGCTTTCTTT. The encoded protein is CASSLRGGLNTEAFF.

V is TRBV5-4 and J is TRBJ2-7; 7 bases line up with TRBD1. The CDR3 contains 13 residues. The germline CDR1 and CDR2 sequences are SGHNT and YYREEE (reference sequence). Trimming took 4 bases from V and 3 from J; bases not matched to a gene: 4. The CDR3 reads CASSMTGSYEQYF. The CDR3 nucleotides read TGTGCCAGCAGCATGACAGGGAGCTACGAGCAGTACTTC.

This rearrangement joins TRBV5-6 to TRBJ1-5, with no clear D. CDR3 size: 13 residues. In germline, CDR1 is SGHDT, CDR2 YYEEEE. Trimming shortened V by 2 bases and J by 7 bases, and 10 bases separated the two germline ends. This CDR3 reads CASSFGREQPQHF. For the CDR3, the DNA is TGTGCCAGCAGCTTTGGTAGGGAGCAGCCCCAGCATTTT.

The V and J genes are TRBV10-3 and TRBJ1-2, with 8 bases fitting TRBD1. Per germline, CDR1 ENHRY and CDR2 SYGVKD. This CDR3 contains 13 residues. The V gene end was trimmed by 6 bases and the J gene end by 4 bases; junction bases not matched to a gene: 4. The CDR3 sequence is CAIRSDRAYGYTF. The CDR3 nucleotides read TGTGCCATCAGATCGGACAGGGCCTATGGCTACACCTTC.

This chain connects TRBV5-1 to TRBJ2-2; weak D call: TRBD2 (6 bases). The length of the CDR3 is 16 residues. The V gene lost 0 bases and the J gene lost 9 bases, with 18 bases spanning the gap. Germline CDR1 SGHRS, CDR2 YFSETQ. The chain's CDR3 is CASSLVLGSGDRELFF. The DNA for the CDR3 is TGCGCCAGCAGCTTGGTACTGGGGTCGGGGGACCGGGAGCTGTTTTTT.

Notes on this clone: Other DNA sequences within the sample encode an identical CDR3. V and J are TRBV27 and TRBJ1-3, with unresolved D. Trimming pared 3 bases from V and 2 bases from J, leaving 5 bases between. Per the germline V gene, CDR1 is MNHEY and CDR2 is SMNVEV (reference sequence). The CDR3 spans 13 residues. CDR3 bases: TGTGCCAGCAGTTTCAGCGCTGGAAACACCATATATTTT. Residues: CASSFSAGNTIYF.

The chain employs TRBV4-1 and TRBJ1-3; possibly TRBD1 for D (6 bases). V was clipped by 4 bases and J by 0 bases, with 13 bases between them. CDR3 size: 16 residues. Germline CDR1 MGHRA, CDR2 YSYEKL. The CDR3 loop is CASSRSRDTSGNTIYF. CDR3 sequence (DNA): TGCGCCAGCAGCCGCTCCAGGGACACCTCTGGAAACACCATATATTTT.

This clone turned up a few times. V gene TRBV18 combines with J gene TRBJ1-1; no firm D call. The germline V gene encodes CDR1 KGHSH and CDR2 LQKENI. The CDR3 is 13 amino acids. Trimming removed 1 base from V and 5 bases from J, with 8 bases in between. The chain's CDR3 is CASSPLGETEAFF. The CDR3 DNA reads TGTGCCAGCTCACCACTCGGGGAAACTGAAGCTTTCTTT.

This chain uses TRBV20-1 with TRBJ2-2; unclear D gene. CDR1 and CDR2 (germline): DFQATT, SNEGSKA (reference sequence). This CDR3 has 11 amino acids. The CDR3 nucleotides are TGCGGCTCTAGAGCTTCCGGGGAGCTGTTTTTT. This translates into CGSRASGELFF.

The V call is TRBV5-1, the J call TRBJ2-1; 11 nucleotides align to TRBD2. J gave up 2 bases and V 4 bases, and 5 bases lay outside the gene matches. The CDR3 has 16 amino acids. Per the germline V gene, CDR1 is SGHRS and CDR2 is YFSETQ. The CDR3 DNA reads TGCGCCAGCAGCCCACTAGCGGGAGTTACCTACAATGAGCAGTTCTTC. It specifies CASSPLAGVTYNEQFF.

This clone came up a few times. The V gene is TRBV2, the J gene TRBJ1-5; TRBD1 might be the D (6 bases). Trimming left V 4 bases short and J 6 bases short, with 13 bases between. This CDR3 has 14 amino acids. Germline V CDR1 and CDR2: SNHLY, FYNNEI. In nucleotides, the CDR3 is TGTGCCAGCAGTGCTGGACAGAGTCCTCAGCCCCAGCATTTT. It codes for CASSAGQSPQPQHF.

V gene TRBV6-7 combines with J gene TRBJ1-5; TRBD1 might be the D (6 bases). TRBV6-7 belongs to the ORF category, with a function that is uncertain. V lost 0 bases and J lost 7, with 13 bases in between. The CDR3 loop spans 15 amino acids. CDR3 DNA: TGTGCCAGCAGTTACTCGAAACAGGGCGTACAGCCCCAGCATTTT. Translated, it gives CASSYSKQGVQPQHF.

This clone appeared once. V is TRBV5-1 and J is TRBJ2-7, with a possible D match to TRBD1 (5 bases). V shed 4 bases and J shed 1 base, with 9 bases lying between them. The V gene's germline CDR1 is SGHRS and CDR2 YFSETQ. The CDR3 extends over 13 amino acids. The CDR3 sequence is CASSDDRSYEQYF. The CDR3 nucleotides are TGCGCCAGCAGCGATGACAGATCCTACGAGCAGTACTTC.

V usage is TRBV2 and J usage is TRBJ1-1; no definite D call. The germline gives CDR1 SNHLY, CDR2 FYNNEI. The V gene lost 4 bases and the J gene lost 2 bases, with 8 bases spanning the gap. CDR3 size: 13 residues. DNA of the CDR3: TGTGCCAGCAGTGCTTGGAAAAACACTGAAGCTTTCTTT. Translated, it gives CASSAWKNTEAFF.